The rows below give T cell receptor beta chains drawn from one sample of a study of T cell responses to AZD1222 COVID-19 vaccine. The data were produced by immunoSEQ multiplex PCR, yet TCRdb's version contains in-frame clones alone and is incomplete. Of 100,000 to 130,000 clones listed, nearly 90% are singletons. The sample in question was peripheral blood, obtained 28 days after the second AZD1222 dose. These receptors originate from an adult who received the AZD1222 COVID-19 vaccine. Each CDR3 is given with its conserved first and last residue. The order of the fields is J gene, V gene, clone size, D gene, CDR3 DNA, CDR3 protein. D genes are given only for firm matches. Part of the rows lack a size; the others show once, few, many or a class for expanded clones.

j_gene: TRBJ2-5
v_gene: TRBV3-1/TRBV3-2
abundance: -
d_gene: TRBD2
CDR3nt: TGTGCCAGCAGCCAAGAGCGGGGGAGGAGAGAGACCCAGTACTTC
CDR3aa: CASSQERGRRETQYF

j_gene: TRBJ2-1
v_gene: TRBV19
abundance: -
d_gene: -
CDR3nt: TGTGCCAGTAGTAGTTTGAATGAGCAGTTCTTC
CDR3aa: CASSSLNEQFF

j_gene: TRBJ2-7
v_gene: TRBV5-1
abundance: -
d_gene: TRBD1
CDR3nt: TGCGCCAGCGCTTCGGGGACAGGACCCTACGAGCAGTACTTC
CDR3aa: CASASGTGPYEQYF

j_gene: TRBJ2-4
v_gene: TRBV19
abundance: -
d_gene: -
CDR3nt: TGTGCCAGTAGTACGGGGGTCCGACAGGGATCTTTAGCCAAAAACATTCAGTACTTC
CDR3aa: CASSTGVRQGSLAKNIQYF

j_gene: TRBJ2-2
v_gene: TRBV20-1
abundance: -
d_gene: -
CDR3nt: TGCAGTGCTAGAGGGACCGGGGAGCTGTTTTTT
CDR3aa: CSARGTGELFF

j_gene: TRBJ1-3
v_gene: TRBV11-3
abundance: -
d_gene: -
CDR3nt: TGTGCCAGCAGCTTCGGCGGATCTGGAAACACCATATATTTT
CDR3aa: CASSFGGSGNTIYF

j_gene: TRBJ1-1
v_gene: TRBV7-2
abundance: few
d_gene: -
CDR3nt: TGTGCCAGCAGCTTGAAGTTAGGCGGGGCATTGAACACTGAAGCTTTCTTT
CDR3aa: CASSLKLGGALNTEAFF

j_gene: TRBJ2-2
v_gene: TRBV5-6
abundance: few
d_gene: TRBD1
CDR3nt: TGTGCCAGCAGCTTATGGGGACAGGCGGATTTCGGGGAGCTGTTTTTT
CDR3aa: CASSLWGQADFGELFF

j_gene: TRBJ2-1
v_gene: TRBV24-1
abundance: once
d_gene: TRBD1
CDR3nt: TGTGCCACCAGTAGGGAAGGGGGCGGTGAGCAGTTCTTC
CDR3aa: CATSREGGGEQFF

j_gene: TRBJ1-5
v_gene: TRBV30
abundance: -
d_gene: TRBD1
CDR3nt: TGTGCCTGGAGTGCGGGGACAGATCAGCCCCAGCATTTT
CDR3aa: CAWSAGTDQPQHF

j_gene: TRBJ2-5
v_gene: TRBV18
abundance: -
d_gene: -
CDR3nt: TGTGCCAGCTCACCACCGGGGACAAACCAAGAGACCCAGTACTTC
CDR3aa: CASSPPGTNQETQYF

j_gene: TRBJ2-7
v_gene: TRBV21-1
abundance: -
d_gene: -
CDR3nt: TGTGCCAGCAGCACGTGCTCCCGGGACTACCCTACGACCTACGAGCAGTACTTC
CDR3aa: CASSTCSRDYPTTYEQYF

j_gene: TRBJ1-2
v_gene: TRBV28
abundance: few
d_gene: TRBD1
CDR3nt: TGTGCCAGCAGTTTGCAGGGGGCGGGCGGCTACACCTTC
CDR3aa: CASSLQGAGGYTF

j_gene: TRBJ2-7
v_gene: TRBV6-1
abundance: -
d_gene: TRBD2
CDR3nt: TGTGCCAGCAGTGAAACGGCTAGCGGAGCCTACGAGCAGTACTTC
CDR3aa: CASSETASGAYEQYF

j_gene: TRBJ1-1
v_gene: TRBV4-2
abundance: few
d_gene: TRBD1
CDR3nt: TGTGCCAGCAGCCAGGTCGGCAGGGGGGTTATGAACACTGAAGCTTTCTTT
CDR3aa: CASSQVGRGVMNTEAFF

j_gene: TRBJ1-4
v_gene: TRBV7-6
abundance: -
d_gene: TRBD1
CDR3nt: TGTGCCAGCAGCGACGACCTTAGGGGACAGGGGGCTCAGGAAAAACTGTTTTTT
CDR3aa: CASSDDLRGQGAQEKLFF

j_gene: TRBJ1-5
v_gene: TRBV7-9
abundance: -
d_gene: TRBD1
CDR3nt: TGTGCCAGCAGCTTAGGTACAGGGGCGGACCAGCCCCAGCATTTT
CDR3aa: CASSLGTGADQPQHF

j_gene: TRBJ2-4
v_gene: TRBV28
abundance: -
d_gene: TRBD1
CDR3nt: TGTGCCAGCAGTAGGGGGCGTGGCAGGGAACTCAAAAACATTCAGTACTTC
CDR3aa: CASSRGRGRELKNIQYF

j_gene: TRBJ2-7
v_gene: TRBV5-6
abundance: few
d_gene: -
CDR3nt: TGTGCCAGCAGCTTGAAAGGTGGGGTTAGCTCCTACGAGCAGTACTTC
CDR3aa: CASSLKGGVSSYEQYF

j_gene: TRBJ1-6
v_gene: TRBV3-1/TRBV3-2
abundance: -
d_gene: -
CDR3nt: TGTGCCAGCAGCCAAGGCGGTACCCGGGGAAAAAATTCACCCCTCCACTTT
CDR3aa: CASSQGGTRGKNSPLHF

j_gene: TRBJ2-2
v_gene: TRBV13
abundance: -
d_gene: TRBD2
CDR3nt: TGTGCCAGCAGCTTACGATCAAGCGGGGATTACACCGGGGAGCTGTTTTTT
CDR3aa: CASSLRSSGDYTGELFF

j_gene: TRBJ1-6
v_gene: TRBV5-4
abundance: few
d_gene: -
CDR3nt: TGTGCCAGCGGCAAAGGGAAAACCAATAATTCACCCCTCCACTTT
CDR3aa: CASGKGKTNNSPLHF

j_gene: TRBJ2-1
v_gene: TRBV6-5
abundance: -
d_gene: TRBD1
CDR3nt: TGTGCCAGCAGTTACTCGTTAGGGGGCCTGAACAATGAGCAGTTCTTC
CDR3aa: CASSYSLGGLNNEQFF

j_gene: TRBJ2-7
v_gene: TRBV6-5
abundance: -
d_gene: -
CDR3nt: TGTGCCAGCAGTTACGAGCGCGGGTTGCCCTACGAGCAGTACTTC
CDR3aa: CASSYERGLPYEQYF

j_gene: TRBJ1-3
v_gene: TRBV7-2
abundance: -
d_gene: -
CDR3nt: TGTGCCAGCAGCTTAGATCCGGGTCCTTACGGAAACACCATATATTTT
CDR3aa: CASSLDPGPYGNTIYF